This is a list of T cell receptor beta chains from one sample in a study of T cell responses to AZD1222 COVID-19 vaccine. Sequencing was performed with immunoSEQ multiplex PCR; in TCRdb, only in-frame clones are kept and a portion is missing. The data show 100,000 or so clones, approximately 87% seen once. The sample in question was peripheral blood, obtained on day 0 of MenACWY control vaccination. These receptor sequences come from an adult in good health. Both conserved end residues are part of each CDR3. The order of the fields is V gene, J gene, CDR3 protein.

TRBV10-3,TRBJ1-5,CAISGRTGVDQPQHF
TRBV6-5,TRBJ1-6,CASSYSRDKLSSPLHF
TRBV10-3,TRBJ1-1,CAISPWGGDTEAFF
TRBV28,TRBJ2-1,CASSFGTGSGETFGSYNEQFF
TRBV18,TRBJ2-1,CASSPGGTSGLFRNEQFF
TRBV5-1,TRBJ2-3,CASSQRIAGDTDTQYF
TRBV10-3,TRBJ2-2,CAISVGVENTGELFF
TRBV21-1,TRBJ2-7,CASSMGGQPDAYEQYF
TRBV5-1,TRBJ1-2,CASSWGLSGAPKDYGYTF
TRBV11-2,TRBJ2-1,CASSLGLAGYSYNEQFF
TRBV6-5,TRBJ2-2,CASSYSTVAGELFF
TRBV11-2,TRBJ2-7,CASSLSGDVSSYEQYF
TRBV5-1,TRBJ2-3,CATTTSGGLTDTQYF
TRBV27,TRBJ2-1,CASSLVQTGGNEQFF
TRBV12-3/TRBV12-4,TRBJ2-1,CASSQGNEQFF
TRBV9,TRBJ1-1,CASSVDRTMRMNTEAFF
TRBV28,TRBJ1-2,CATLYRGNYGYTF
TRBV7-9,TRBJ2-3,CASSFSGRELDTQYF
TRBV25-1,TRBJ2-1,CASSSTTGGSTGNEQFF
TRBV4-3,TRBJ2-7,CASSHGIASYEQYF
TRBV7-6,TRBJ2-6,CASSRSPEKPGANVLTF
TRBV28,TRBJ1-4,CASSGWGATNEKLFF
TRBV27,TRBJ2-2,CASARRGGALNTGELFF
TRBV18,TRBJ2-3,CASSPPAGDDTQYF
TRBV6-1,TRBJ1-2,CASSELVRAGQQSGYTF
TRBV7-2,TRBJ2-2,CASSLAFFLLGQKGTGELFF
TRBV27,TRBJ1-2,CASRPGQGLRGYTF
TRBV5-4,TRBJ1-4,CASSRQGAGEKLFF
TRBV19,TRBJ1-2,CASSIPGPYGYTF
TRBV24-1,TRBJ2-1,CATSAPTGAASSGYYNEQFF
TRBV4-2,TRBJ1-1,CASSQEFMNTEAFF
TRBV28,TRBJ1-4,CASSPEQGINEKLFF
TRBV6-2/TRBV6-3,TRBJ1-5,CASSRVGGSNQPQHF
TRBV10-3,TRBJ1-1,CAISGQVNTEAFF
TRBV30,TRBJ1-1,CAWTGRGRAEAFF